The 11 T cell receptor beta chains presented below share a single source sample, sequenced in a study of shared clonotypes between healthy human individuals. Some clones are missing from TCRdb's copy, which holds only in-frame ones; the method was immunoSEQ multiplex PCR. The table shows 740,000 or so clones, with around three quarters occurring only once. Sequences were obtained from memory CD4+ T cells sorted from blood. Specified subset: CD45RA-negative fraction. The receptors were gathered from a woman aged 30 to 39 in good health.

This clone was picked up a small number of times. V gene TRBV10-2 combines with J gene TRBJ2-7, with TRBD2 matching 8 bases. V lost 0 bases to trimming and J lost 12 bases; unmatched junction nucleotides: 4. The V gene's germline CDR1 is WSHSY and CDR2 SAAADI. The CDR3 has 12 residues. The CDR3: CASSESLREGYF. The CDR3 DNA follows: TGCGCCAGCAGTGAGTCTCTCCGGGAGGGGTACTTC.

The chain uses TRBV23-1 and TRBJ2-1, with 9 bases that match TRBD2. TRBV23-1 is noted as an ORF with a role that remains uncertain. This CDR3 comprises 16 residues. The V segment lost 1 base and the J segment 8 bases; nucleotides outside the gene matches: 9. CDR3 loop: CASSQCIQREADEQFF. The CDR3 DNA reads as TGCGCCAGCAGTCAATGTATACAGCGGGAGGCCGATGAGCAGTTCTTC.

This rearrangement joins TRBV28 to TRBJ2-1; 7 nucleotides line up with TRBD2. The V and J ends lost 1 base and 8 bases, in that order; junction bases with no gene match: 14. The CDR3 length is 17 residues. The germline V gene has CDR1 MDHEN and CDR2 SYDVKM. The CDR3 nucleotides read TGTGCCAGCAGTTTATTAAGAGGACTAGGGGTGAGGTATGAGCAGTTCTTC. This gives the protein CASSLLRGLGVRYEQFF.

The V and J genes are TRBV28 and TRBJ1-5; D gene ambiguous. The CDR3 is made up of 12 amino acids. The V gene lost 8 bases and the J gene lost 5 bases, with 10 bases spanning the gap. Germline CDR1 reads MDHEN; CDR2 reads SYDVKM. For the CDR3, the DNA is TGTGCCAGCGGGCCCTGGGATCAGCCCCAGCATTTT. Amino acid sequence: CASGPWDQPQHF.

This clone was recorded once. V gene TRBV15 combines with J gene TRBJ2-1, with 7 bases fitting TRBD2. The CDR3 has 16 residues. The V and J ends lost 4 bases and 4 bases, in that order; junction bases with no gene match: 10. Germline V gene data show CDR1 as LNHNV and CDR2 as YYDKDF (reference sequence). The CDR3 protein is CATSIGGGSGYNEQFF. The CDR3 nucleotides are TGTGCCACCAGCATCGGTGGCGGGAGCGGTTACAATGAGCAGTTCTTC. Combining the CDR3 with reference TRBV15 and TRBJ2-1 gives the whole variable domain DAMVIQNPRYQVTQFGKPVTLSCSQTLNHNVMYWYQQKSSQAPKLLFHYYDKDFNNEADTPDNFQSRRPNTSFCFLDIRSPGLGDTAMYLCATSIGGGSGYNEQFFGPGTRLTVL.

The chain employs TRBV28 and TRBJ2-1, with 12 bases fitting TRBD1. This CDR3 spans 16 amino acids. Trimming at V came to 6 bases and at J to 6 bases, leaving 9 bases not matched to a gene. CDR1 is MDHEN, CDR2 SYDVKM, per germline. In DNA, the CDR3 is TGTGCCAGCAGCCCTAACCCGGGACAGGGGGCCAATGAGCAGTTCTTC. It is translated as CASSPNPGQGANEQFF.

The chain uses TRBV7-9 and TRBJ2-2; 7 nucleotides align to TRBD2. Unmatched junction bases numbered 6, after V lost 4 bases and J lost 1 base. The CDR3 extends over 16 amino acids. Germline V gene sequence: CDR1 SEHNR, CDR2 FQNEAQ (reference sequence). The CDR3 protein is CASSSRGGLNTGELFF. For the CDR3, the DNA is TGTGCCAGCAGCTCCCGGGGAGGGTTGAACACCGGGGAGCTGTTTTTT.

The chain uses TRBV25-1 and TRBJ2-7; 11 bases agree with TRBD1. The junction had 9 bases not matched to a gene; V was cut back by 5 bases and J by 6 bases. Per the germline V gene, CDR1 is MGHDK and CDR2 is SYGVNS. The length of the CDR3 is 15 residues. CDR3 coding DNA: TGTGCCAGCAGTTTCGGGACAGGGGGTTTGTCCGAGCAGTACTTC. Amino acid sequence: CASSFGTGGLSEQYF.

This chain uses TRBV5-1 with TRBJ2-3; 7 nucleotides align to TRBD2. This CDR3 contains 15 residues. Unmatched junction bases numbered 16, after V lost 7 bases and J lost 8 bases. Germline CDR1 SGHRS, CDR2 YFSETQ. The CDR3 loop reads CASSGPGGLVGTQYF. CDR3 in DNA: TGCGCCAGCTCTGGACCGGGAGGACTCGTAGGTACGCAGTATTTT.

CDR3 sequence reads: CSVGVSGRTYEQFF. The CDR3 bases are TGCAGCGTTGGGGTTAGCGGGAGAACATATGAGCAGTTCTTC. The rearrangement uses TRBV29-1 and TRBJ2-1; 9 bases agree with TRBD2. Losses at the gene ends were 4 bases for V and 8 bases for J; bases not matched to a gene: 9. CDR1 and CDR2 from the germline V gene are SQVTM and ANQGSEA. The CDR3 sequence is 14 residues long.

CDR3 residues: CASSEYPGTGYGYTF. CDR3 nucleotide sequence: TGTGCCAGCAGTGAGTACCCCGGGACAGGGTATGGCTACACCTTC. The chain employs TRBV2 and TRBJ1-2, with 9 bases aligning to TRBD1. J gave up 5 bases and V 3 bases, and 7 bases lay outside the gene matches. Germline CDR1 SNHLY, CDR2 FYNNEI. The CDR3 is 15 amino acids.